This T cell receptor (beta chain) was sequenced in a study of regulatory T cells. The PCR used 52 TRBV and 13 TRBJ primers. Sequenced by immunoSEQ multiplex PCR; TCRdb stores in-frame clones only, minus some. In the table there are about 35,000 clones, around 91% of which are singletons. Autoimmunity was present in every CD3G-deficient patient, worse in two. Patients aged 2 to 39 years had fewer naive T cells. CD4+ T cells were divided by sorting: CD25-high CD127-low Tregs, CD25-low CD127-high conventional cells. The study, taken as a whole, reports: Regulatory T cells showed the strongest V-J pair restriction and V/J gene skewing among patient repertoires. In CD3G-deficient patients, conventional CD4+ T cells were enriched for hydrophobic CDR3 residues at positions 6 and 7.

CDR1 is MNHNS, CDR2 SASEGT, per germline. This CDR3 has 14 residues. The V gene lost 2 bases and the J gene lost 2 bases, with 10 bases spanning the gap. Notes on this clone: The antigen remains undetermined.

Input material: conventional CD4+ T cells sorted from blood. The chain combines TRBV6-1 with TRBJ2-7, with D unclear. This TCR was sampled from a person between 18 and 35 years old with CD3G deficiency. This chain's CDR3 is CASSETPLPYEQYF. CDR3 nucleotide sequence: TGTGCCAGCAGTGAAACCCCGTTACCCTACGAGCAGTACTTC.